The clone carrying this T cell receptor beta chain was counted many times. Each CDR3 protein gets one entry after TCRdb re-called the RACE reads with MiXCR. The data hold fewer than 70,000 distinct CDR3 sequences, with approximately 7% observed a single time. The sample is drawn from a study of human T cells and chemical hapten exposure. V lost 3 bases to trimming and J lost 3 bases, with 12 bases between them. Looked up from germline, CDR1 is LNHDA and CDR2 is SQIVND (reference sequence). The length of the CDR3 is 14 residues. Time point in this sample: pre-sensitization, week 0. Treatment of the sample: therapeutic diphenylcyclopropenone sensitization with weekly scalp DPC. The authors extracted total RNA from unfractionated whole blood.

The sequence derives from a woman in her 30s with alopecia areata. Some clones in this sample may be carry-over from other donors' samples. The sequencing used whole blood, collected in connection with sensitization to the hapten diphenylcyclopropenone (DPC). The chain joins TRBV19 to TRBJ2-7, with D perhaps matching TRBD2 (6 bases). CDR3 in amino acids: CASSISRRGYEQYF. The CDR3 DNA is TGTGCCAGTAGTATTTCTAGGAGGGGCTACGAGCAGTACTTC.